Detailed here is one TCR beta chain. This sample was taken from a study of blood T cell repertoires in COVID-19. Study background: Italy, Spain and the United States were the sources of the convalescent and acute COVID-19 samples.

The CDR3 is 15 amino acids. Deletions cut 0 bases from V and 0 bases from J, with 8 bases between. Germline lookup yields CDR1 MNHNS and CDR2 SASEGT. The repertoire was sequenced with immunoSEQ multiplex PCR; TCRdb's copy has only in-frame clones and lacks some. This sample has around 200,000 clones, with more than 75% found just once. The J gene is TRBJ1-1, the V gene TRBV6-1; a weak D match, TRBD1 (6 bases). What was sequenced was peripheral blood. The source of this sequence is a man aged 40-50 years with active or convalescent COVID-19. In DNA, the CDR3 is TGTGCCAGCAGTGAAGCCGGACAGATGAACACTGAAGCTTTCTTT. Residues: CASSEAGQMNTEAFF.